This T cell receptor beta chain was obtained from a study of tumor and adjacent non-tumor tissue in lung cancer. Germline CDR1 and CDR2: SGHAT and FQNNGV. This CDR3 has 10 residues. V was pared by 6 bases and J by 7 bases, with 6 bases between. TCRbeta libraries were built with three rounds of nested PCR, modified from ARM-PCR. Each CDR3 protein is one row after TCRdb ran MiXCR on the multiplex PCR reads. Counted here are roughly 70,000 distinct CDR3 sequences, less than 75% occurring once; the ten biggest clones make up about 27%. No cell sorting was done before RNA was extracted from the tissue. Distant lung tissue was collected more than 3 cm away from the tumor edge.

The chain is built from TRBV11-2 and TRBJ2-5; no reliable D call. The sequencing input was distant non-tumor lung tissue. The sequence was obtained from a woman between 45 and 65 years old with non-small cell lung cancer. CDR3 region: CASRNPTQYF. The CDR3 bases are TGTGCCAGCAGGAACCCGACCCAGTACTTC.